One and the same sample provided the 16 T cell receptor beta chains below, sequenced in a study of OX40 agonist ivuxolimab in advanced cancers. Sequencing was performed with immunoSEQ multiplex PCR; in TCRdb, only in-frame clones are kept and a portion is missing. The table includes about 31,000 clones, roughly 89% detected once. The source was CD4+ or CD8+ T cells sorted from blood, collected in a trial of the OX40 agonist ivuxolimab. The receptors originated from an adult with an advanced solid tumor such as melanoma, head and neck, liver or kidney cancer.

The chain couples TRBV11-2 to TRBJ2-1; either TRBD1 or TRBD2 may supply D (5 bases each). Germline CDR1 and CDR2: SGHAT and FQNNGV. CDR3 length: 12 residues. The V end lost 2 bases, the J end lost 9 bases, and 8 bases lay between the germline ends. This chain's CDR3 is CASSLRGVEQFF. CDR3 in DNA: TGTGCCAGCAGCTTACGAGGGGTTGAGCAGTTCTTC.

The J gene is TRBJ1-1, the V gene TRBV6-1; a possible D gene is TRBD1 (6 bases). Germline V gene lookup returns CDR1 MNHNS and CDR2 SASEGT. The CDR3 is 14 amino acids. Deletions cut 0 bases from V and 7 bases from J, with 12 bases between. CDR3 sequence: CASSEAQQGLEAFF. CDR3 DNA: TGTGCCAGCAGTGAAGCGCAACAGGGCCTTGAAGCTTTCTTT.

V usage is TRBV6-1 and J usage is TRBJ2-7; D gene unclear. This CDR3 contains 15 residues. Germline V gene lookup returns CDR1 MNHNS and CDR2 SASEGT. The germline V and J ends were trimmed by 1 base and 5 bases, with 15 bases remaining between them. The CDR3 spells CASSEGAGQADEQYF. Written as DNA, the CDR3 is TGTGCCAGCAGTGAAGGGGCAGGCCAAGCTGACGAGCAGTACTTC.

The chain has TRBV4-2 and TRBJ1-4; no clear D gene. The CDR3 loop spans 12 amino acids. CDR1 and CDR2 from the germline V gene are LGHNA and YNFKEQ. V lost 1 base and J 7 bases, leaving 4 bases between the germline ends. The chain's CDR3 is CASSQVGEKLFF. In nucleotides, the CDR3 is TGTGCCAGCAGCCAAGTGGGTGAAAAACTGTTTTTT.

The chain carries TRBV27 and TRBJ2-7; a weak D match, TRBD1 (6 bases). Per the germline V gene, CDR1 is MNHEY and CDR2 is SMNVEV (reference sequence). The CDR3 consists of 10 residues. V shed 8 bases and J shed 4 bases, with 6 bases lying between them. The CDR3 reads CASGQYEQYF. CDR3 nucleotide sequence: TGTGCCAGCGGACAGTACGAGCAGTACTTC.

This clone was detected only once. The genes are TRBV5-5 and TRBJ1-1; D not certain. Trimming took 0 bases from V and 7 from J, leaving 10 bases between them. This CDR3 is built from 13 residues. From germline, CDR1 is SGHKS and CDR2 YYEKEE (reference sequence). The CDR3 DNA sequence: TGTGCCAGCAGCTTGGCTTTACGGGATGAAGCTTTCTTT. Translating it yields CASSLALRDEAFF.

This chain links TRBV19 with TRBJ2-1; 7 nucleotides line up with TRBD2. The V and J ends lost 3 bases and 8 bases, in that order; junction bases with no gene match: 10. The CDR3 has 15 amino acids. Germline V gives CDR1 LNHDA, CDR2 SQIVND (reference sequence). As DNA, the CDR3 is TGTGCCAGTAGTATGTTACTAGCGAGTGATTATGAGCAGTTCTTC. Translated: CASSMLLASDYEQFF.

The genes are TRBV6-1 and TRBJ1-1; tentative D call: TRBD1 (5 bases). Trimming took off 1 base at V and 3 bases at J, with 9 bases between the two ends. CDR1 and CDR2 from the germline V gene are MNHNS and SASEGT. This CDR3 region has 14 residues. The CDR3 is CASSEGDGYTEAFF. The CDR3, as DNA: TGTGCCAGCAGTGAAGGGGACGGTTACACTGAAGCTTTCTTT.

The chain joins TRBV29-1 to TRBJ2-1; D is uncertain. Trimming pared 6 bases from V and 10 bases from J, leaving 10 bases between. The CDR3 spans 10 residues. Germline V CDR1 and CDR2: SQVTM, ANQGSEA. The CDR3 loop is CSVQGPEQFF. The DNA for the CDR3 is TGCAGCGTCCAAGGGCCAGAGCAGTTCTTC.

The chain has TRBV7-9 and TRBJ1-4; D gene uncertain. The CDR3 is 17 amino acids. CDR1 and CDR2 from the germline V gene are SEHNR and FQNEAQ (reference sequence). The germline V and J ends were trimmed by 2 bases and 0 bases, with 13 bases remaining between them. The CDR3 DNA follows: TGTGCCAGCAGCTTATATGAGGACCTTCCAACTAATGAAAAACTGTTTTTT. It codes for CASSLYEDLPTNEKLFF.

The chain joins TRBV13 to TRBJ2-7; 7 bases agree with TRBD1. V dropped 5 bases and J dropped 3; count of bases not matched to a gene: 31. Germline CDR1 is PRHDT and CDR2 is FYEKMQ (reference sequence). The CDR3 consists of 22 residues. The CDR3 DNA is TGTGCCAGCAGCCTTGCTGGGGCCCGGGACAGTACGTACGGGACGTGGGTCTACGAGCAGTACTTC. It yields the protein CASSLAGARDSTYGTWVYEQYF.

The chain is built from TRBV6-5 and TRBJ2-7; D gene unclear. The V gene lost 0 bases and the J gene lost 0 bases, with 3 bases spanning the gap. From germline, CDR1 is MNHEY and CDR2 SVGAGI. The length of the CDR3 is 13 residues. The CDR3 sequence: CASSYSASYEQYF. In DNA, the CDR3 is TGTGCCAGCAGTTACTCTGCCTCCTACGAGCAGTACTTC.

The CDR3 spells CASSPGRGGYEQYF. CDR3 nucleotides: TGTGCCAGCAGCCCGGGCAGAGGGGGGTACGAGCAGTACTTC. The chain carries TRBV7-6 and TRBJ2-7; perhaps D is TRBD1 or TRBD2 (6 bases each). V lost 5 bases, J lost 4 bases, and 15 bases lay in between. The CDR3 runs to 14 residues. The germline gives CDR1 SGHVS, CDR2 FNYEAQ.

J is TRBJ2-5 and V is TRBV5-6; tentative D call: TRBD2 (6 bases). The CDR3 spans 17 residues. Trimming left V 0 bases short and J 3 bases short, with 18 bases between. CDR1 is SGHDT, CDR2 YYEEEE, per germline. Written as DNA, the CDR3 is TGTGCCAGCAGCTTGGAGTGGGGGGTACCACAAGAAGAGACCCAGTACTTC. It encodes CASSLEWGVPQEETQYF.

The rearrangement joins TRBV27 to TRBJ1-5; D remains ambiguous. Deletions cut 5 bases from V and 3 bases from J, with 17 bases between. The V gene's germline CDR1 is MNHEY and CDR2 SMNVEV (reference sequence). This CDR3 contains 16 residues. The CDR3 spells CASSQAQGRVNQPQHF. In DNA, the CDR3 is TGTGCCAGCAGTCAAGCCCAAGGGAGGGTCAATCAGCCCCAGCATTTT.

The J gene is TRBJ2-4, the V gene TRBV5-4; TRBD1 matches 7 bases. Germline V gene lookup returns CDR1 SGHNT and CDR2 YYREEE (reference sequence). The CDR3 extends over 13 amino acids. Unmatched junction bases numbered 9, after V lost 6 bases and J lost 9 bases. For the CDR3, the DNA is TGTGCCAGCACCGAACAGGGGATGGTCATTCAGTACTTC. This gives the protein CASTEQGMVIQYF.